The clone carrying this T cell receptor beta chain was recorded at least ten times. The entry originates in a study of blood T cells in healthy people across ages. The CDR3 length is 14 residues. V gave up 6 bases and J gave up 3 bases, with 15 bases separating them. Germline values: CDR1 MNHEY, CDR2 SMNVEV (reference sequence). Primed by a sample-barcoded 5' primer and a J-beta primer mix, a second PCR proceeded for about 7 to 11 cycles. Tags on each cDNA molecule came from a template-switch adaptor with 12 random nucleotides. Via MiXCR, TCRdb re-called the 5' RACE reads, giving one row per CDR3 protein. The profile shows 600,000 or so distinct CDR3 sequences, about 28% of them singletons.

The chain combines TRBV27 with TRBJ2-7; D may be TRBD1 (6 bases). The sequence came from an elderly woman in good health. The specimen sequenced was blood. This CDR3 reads CASSSGTNNYEQYF. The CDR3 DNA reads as TGTGCCAGCAGCTCCGGGACAAACAACTACGAGCAGTACTTC.